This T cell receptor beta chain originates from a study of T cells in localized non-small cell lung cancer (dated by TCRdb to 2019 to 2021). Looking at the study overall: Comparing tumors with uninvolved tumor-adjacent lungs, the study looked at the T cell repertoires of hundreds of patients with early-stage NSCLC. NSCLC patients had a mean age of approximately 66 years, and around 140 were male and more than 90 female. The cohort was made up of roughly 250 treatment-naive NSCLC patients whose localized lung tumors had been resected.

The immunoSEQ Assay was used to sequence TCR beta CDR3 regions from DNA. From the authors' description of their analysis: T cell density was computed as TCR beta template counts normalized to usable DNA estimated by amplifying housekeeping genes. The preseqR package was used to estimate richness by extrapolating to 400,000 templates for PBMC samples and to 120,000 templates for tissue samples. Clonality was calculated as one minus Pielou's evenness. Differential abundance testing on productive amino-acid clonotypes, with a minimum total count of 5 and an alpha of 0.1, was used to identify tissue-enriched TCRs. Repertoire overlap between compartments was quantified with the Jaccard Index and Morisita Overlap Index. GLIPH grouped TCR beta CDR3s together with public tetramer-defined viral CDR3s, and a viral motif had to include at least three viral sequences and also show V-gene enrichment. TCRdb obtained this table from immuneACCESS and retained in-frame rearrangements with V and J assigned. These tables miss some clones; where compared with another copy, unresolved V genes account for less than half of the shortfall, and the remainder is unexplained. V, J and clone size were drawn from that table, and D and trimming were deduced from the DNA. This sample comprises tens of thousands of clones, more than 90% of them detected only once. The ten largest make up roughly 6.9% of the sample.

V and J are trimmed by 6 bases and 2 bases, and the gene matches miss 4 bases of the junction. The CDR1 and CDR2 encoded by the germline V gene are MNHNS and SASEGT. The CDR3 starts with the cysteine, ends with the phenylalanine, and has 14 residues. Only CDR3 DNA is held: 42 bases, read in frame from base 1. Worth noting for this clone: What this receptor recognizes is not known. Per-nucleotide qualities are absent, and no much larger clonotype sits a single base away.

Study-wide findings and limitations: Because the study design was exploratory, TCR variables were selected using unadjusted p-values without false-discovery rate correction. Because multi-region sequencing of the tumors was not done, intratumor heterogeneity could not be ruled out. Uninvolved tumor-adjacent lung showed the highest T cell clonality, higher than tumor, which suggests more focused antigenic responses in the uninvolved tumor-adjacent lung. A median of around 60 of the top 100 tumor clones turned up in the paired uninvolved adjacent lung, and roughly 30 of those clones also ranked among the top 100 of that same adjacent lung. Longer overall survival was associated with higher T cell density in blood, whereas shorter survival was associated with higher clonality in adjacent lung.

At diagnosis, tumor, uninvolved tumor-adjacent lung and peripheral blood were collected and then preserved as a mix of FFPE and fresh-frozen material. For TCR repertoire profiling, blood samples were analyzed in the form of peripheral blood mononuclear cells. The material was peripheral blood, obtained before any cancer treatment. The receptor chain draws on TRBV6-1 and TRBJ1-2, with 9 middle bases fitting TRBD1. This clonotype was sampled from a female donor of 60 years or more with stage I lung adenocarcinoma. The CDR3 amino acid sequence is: CASREGTGNYGYTF. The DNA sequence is TGTGCCAGCAGAGAGGGGACAGGGAACTATGGCTACACCTTC.